The 5 T cell receptor beta chains in this list originate from one sample, sequenced in a study of blood T cell repertoires in COVID-19. Measured with immunoSEQ multiplex PCR; TCRdb has only the in-frame clones, and not every one. The table records some 340,000 clones, 90% of them present only once. The material sequenced was PBMCs or T cells enriched from blood (not recorded which). All receptors derive from a woman between 25 and 40 years old who had been exposed to COVID-19.

The genes are TRBV7-9 and TRBJ2-7; D ambiguous. Germline CDR1 and CDR2: SEHNR and FQNEAQ (reference sequence). Trimming took 2 bases from V and 5 from J, leaving 16 bases between them. The length of the CDR3 is 15 residues. The CDR3 nucleotides read TGTGCCAGCAGCTTACCGCTTGGCGGAAGGAACGAGCAGTACTTC. It translates to CASSLPLGGRNEQYF.

The chain employs TRBV6-6 and TRBJ1-6; 7 nucleotides line up with TRBD1. There are 15 residues in the CDR3. Germline V CDR1 and CDR2: MNHNY, SVGAGI (reference sequence). Trimming cost V 8 bases and J 7 bases; bases outside gene matches: 11. CDR3 loop: CASLHGQVINSPLHF. The CDR3, as DNA: TGTGCCAGCCTACACGGACAGGTGATCAATTCACCCCTCCACTTT.

This sequence joins TRBV19 and TRBJ1-1; TRBD1 might be the D (5 bases). Trimming removed 5 bases from V and 0 bases from J, with 10 bases in between. In germline, CDR1 is LNHDA, CDR2 SQIVND (reference sequence). The CDR3 totals 14 residues. The CDR3 DNA sequence: TGTGCCAGTAGTGGGGGACTGTTGAACACTGAAGCTTTCTTT. It is translated as CASSGGLLNTEAFF. Variable domain in full (rest from reference TRBV19 and TRBJ1-1): DGGITQSPKYLFRKEGQNVTLSCEQNLNHDAMYWYRQDPGQGLRLIYYSQIVNDFQKGDIAEGYSVSREKKESFPLTVTSAQKNPTAFYLCASSGGLLNTEAFFGQGTRLTVV.

The V gene is TRBV7-3, the J gene TRBJ1-1; TRBD1 matches at 8 bases. The germline gives CDR1 SGHTA, CDR2 FQGTGA. This CDR3 region has 12 residues. With 3 bases clipped from V and 10 bases from J, the junction kept 4 bases outside the gene matches. The CDR3 DNA reads as TGTGCCAGCAGCTTGACAGGGGAAGCAGCTTTCTTT. Translated, it gives CASSLTGEAAFF.

V usage is TRBV30 and J usage is TRBJ1-2, with D perhaps TRBD1 (5 bases). Deletions cut 3 bases from V and 3 bases from J, with 11 bases between. This CDR3 region has 13 residues. Germline-derived CDR1 and CDR2 are GTSNPN and SVGIG (reference sequence). The CDR3 here is CAWSPGLDYGYTF. CDR3 DNA: TGTGCCTGGAGCCCAGGGCTTGACTATGGCTACACCTTC.